These 8 T cell receptor beta chains were all obtained from the same sample, sequenced in a study of T cell changes during pregnancy in multiple sclerosis. TCRdb's copy holds only in-frame clones and misses some; the assay was immunoSEQ multiplex PCR. There are 43,000 or so clones in the sample; roughly 92% occur only once, and roughly 2.3% lies in the top ten. Source: peripheral blood, taken in the third trimester of pregnancy. These receptors were obtained from a female donor with multiple sclerosis, enrolled in a pregnancy study.

The chain combines TRBV4-3 with TRBJ1-4; TRBD1 might be the D (6 bases). The CDR3 covers 16 residues. CDR1 and CDR2 from the germline V gene are LGHNA and YSLEER. The V end was cut by 0 bases, the J end by 4 bases, with 12 bases between. The CDR3 DNA sequence: TGCGCCAGCAGCCAAGATACGGACAGAGGTAATGAAAAACTGTTTTTT. This gives the protein CASSQDTDRGNEKLFF.

The chain combines TRBV7-3 with TRBJ2-2; no firm D call. Germline values: CDR1 SGHTA, CDR2 FQGTGA. Trimming stripped 4 bases from V and 7 bases from J, with 10 bases between. The CDR3 is 13 residues long. CDR3 nucleotide sequence: TGTGCCAGCAGCTCCACCCAGTTCGGGGAGCTGTTTTTT. Protein sequence: CASSSTQFGELFF.

This clone was seen a handful of times. V and J are TRBV29-1 and TRBJ1-5; D is unclear. V gave up 6 bases and J gave up 6 bases, with 15 bases separating them. This CDR3 is 13 amino acids long. The germline V gene has CDR1 SQVTM and CDR2 ANQGSEA. CDR3 loop: CSVATAVGQPQHF. Written as DNA, the CDR3 is TGCAGCGTCGCGACGGCGGTAGGTCAGCCCCAGCATTTT.

Written as DNA, the CDR3 is TGTGCCAGCAGCCGTCGTCTAGCGGGAGACCATGAGCAGTTCTTC. Amino acid sequence: CASSRRLAGDHEQFF. The V call is TRBV6-9, the J call TRBJ2-1, with 10 bases fitting TRBD2. Losses at the gene ends were 6 bases for V and 8 bases for J; bases not matched to a gene: 10. The germline CDR1 and CDR2 sequences are MNHGY and SVAAGI. The CDR3 spans 15 residues.

The V call is TRBV11-3, the J call TRBJ2-1; 7 bases are shared with TRBD2. Germline CDR1 and CDR2: SGHNT and YENEEA. The CDR3 is 16 amino acids. The ends lost 2 bases at V and 2 bases at J; junction bases unmatched: 6. CDR3 bases: TGTGCCAGCAGCTTACGAGCGGGATCGGCCTACAATGAGCAGTTCTTC. Protein product: CASSLRAGSAYNEQFF. The variable domain in full, with the rest retrieved from reference TRBV11-3 and TRBJ2-1, is EAGVVQSPRYKIIEKKQPVAFWCNPISGHNTLYWYLQNLGQGPELLIRYENEEAVDDSQLPKDRFSAERLKGVDSTLKIQPAELGDSAVYLCASSLRAGSAYNEQFFGPGTRLTVL.

This chain connects TRBV7-2 to TRBJ1-2; the match to TRBD1 covers 10 bases. Germline trimming cut 1 base from V and 7 bases from J; bases unmatched to any gene: 3. CDR1 and CDR2 (germline): SGHTA, FQGNSA. The CDR3 totals 14 residues. CDR3 sequence: CASSLGQGARGYTF. DNA of the CDR3: TGTGCCAGCAGCTTAGGACAGGGGGCCCGTGGCTACACCTTC.

V is TRBV4-2 and J is TRBJ2-5; D not certain. The CDR3 runs 16 residues. Trimming shortened V by 0 bases and J by 7 bases, and 18 bases separated the two germline ends. Germline-derived CDR1 and CDR2 are LGHNA and YNFKEQ. Here the CDR3 reads CASSQDLASGGGTQYF. CDR3 nucleotide sequence: TGTGCCAGCAGCCAAGATTTGGCTAGTGGTGGCGGGACCCAGTACTTC.

The chain is built from TRBV18 and TRBJ2-1; 8 nucleotides agree with TRBD1. Trimming removed 8 bases from V and 4 bases from J; junction bases left unmatched: 4. The CDR3 extends over 13 amino acids. Germline V lookup: CDR1 KGHSH, CDR2 LQKENI. The CDR3 is CASTDREYNEQFF. In nucleotides, the CDR3 is TGTGCCAGCACGGACAGGGAATACAATGAGCAGTTCTTC.